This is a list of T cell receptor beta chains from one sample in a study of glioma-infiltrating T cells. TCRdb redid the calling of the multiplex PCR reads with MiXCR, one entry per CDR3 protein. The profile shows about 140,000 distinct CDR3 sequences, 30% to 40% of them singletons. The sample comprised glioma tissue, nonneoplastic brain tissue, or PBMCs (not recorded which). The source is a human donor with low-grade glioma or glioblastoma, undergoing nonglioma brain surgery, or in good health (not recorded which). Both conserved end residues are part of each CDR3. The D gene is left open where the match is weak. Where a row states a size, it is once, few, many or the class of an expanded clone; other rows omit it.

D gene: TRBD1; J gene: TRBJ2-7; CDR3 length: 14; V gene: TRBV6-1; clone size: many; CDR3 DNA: TGTGCCAGCAGTGGTGACAGGGCCCCCTACGAGCAGTACTTC; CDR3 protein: CASSGDRAPYEQYF
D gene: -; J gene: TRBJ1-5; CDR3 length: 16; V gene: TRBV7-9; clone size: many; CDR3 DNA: TGTGCCAGCAGCTCCTCCGGCATCACAAGCAATCAGCCCCAGCATTTT; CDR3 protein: CASSSSGITSNQPQHF
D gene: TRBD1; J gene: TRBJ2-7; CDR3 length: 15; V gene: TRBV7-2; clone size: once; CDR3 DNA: TGTGCCAGCATCTTGGAACCGGGACAGAGTTACGAGCAGTACTTC; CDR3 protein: CASILEPGQSYEQYF
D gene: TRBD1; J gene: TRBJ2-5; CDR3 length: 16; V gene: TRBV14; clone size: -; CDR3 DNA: TGTGCCAGCAGCCAGTTCGGACAGGGGGCGCGGGAGACCCAGTACTTC; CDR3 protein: CASSQFGQGARETQYF
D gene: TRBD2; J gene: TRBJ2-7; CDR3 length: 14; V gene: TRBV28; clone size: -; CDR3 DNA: TGTGCCAGCAGCAAGACTAGCGGGATATACGAGCAGTACTTC; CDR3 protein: CASSKTSGIYEQYF
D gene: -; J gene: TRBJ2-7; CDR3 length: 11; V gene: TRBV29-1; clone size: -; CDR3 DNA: TGCAGCGTTGAGGTCTCCTACGAGCAGTACTTC; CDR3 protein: CSVEVSYEQYF
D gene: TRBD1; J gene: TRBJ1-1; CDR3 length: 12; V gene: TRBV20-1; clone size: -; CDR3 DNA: TGCAGTGCGTCGACAGGGTGGGCTGAAGCTTTCTTT; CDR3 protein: CSASTGWAEAFF
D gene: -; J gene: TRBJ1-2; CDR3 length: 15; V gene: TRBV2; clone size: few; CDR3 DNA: TGTGCCAGCAGTGTTACGACCAGGGGCCACAATGGCTACACCTTC; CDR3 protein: CASSVTTRGHNGYTF
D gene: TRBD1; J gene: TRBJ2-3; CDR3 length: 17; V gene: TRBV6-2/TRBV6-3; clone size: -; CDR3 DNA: TGTGCCAGCAGCCGTGAAGAGGGGGCAATGGGTACAGATACGCAGTATTTT; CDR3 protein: CASSREEGAMGTDTQYF
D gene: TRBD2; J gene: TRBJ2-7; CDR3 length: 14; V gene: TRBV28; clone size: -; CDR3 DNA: TGTGCCAGCAATTCCGGGACTAATTCCTACGAGCAGTACTTC; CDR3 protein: CASNSGTNSYEQYF
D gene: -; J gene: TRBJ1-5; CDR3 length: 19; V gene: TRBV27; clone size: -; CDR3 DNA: TGTGCCAGCAGTTCCATTTATAATGAGAGGGGTGGGGGGTTTCAGCCCCAGCATTTT; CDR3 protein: CASSSIYNERGGGFQPQHF
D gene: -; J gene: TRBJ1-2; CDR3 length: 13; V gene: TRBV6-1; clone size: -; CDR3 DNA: TGTGCCAGCAGTCACGAGGGGTACTATGGCTACACCTTC; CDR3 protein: CASSHEGYYGYTF
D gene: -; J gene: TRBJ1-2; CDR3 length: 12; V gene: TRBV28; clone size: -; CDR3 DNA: TGTGCCAGCAGTCCCCCCCCAGGTGGCTACACCTTC; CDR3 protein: CASSPPPGGYTF
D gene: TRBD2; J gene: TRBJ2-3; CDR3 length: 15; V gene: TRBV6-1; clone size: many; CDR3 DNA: TGTGCCAGCAGACGGGAGACTAGCTACACAGATACGCAGTATTTT; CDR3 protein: CASRRETSYTDTQYF
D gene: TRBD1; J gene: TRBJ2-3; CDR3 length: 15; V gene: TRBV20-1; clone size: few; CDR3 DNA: TGCAGTGCTAGAGTTGGTACAGGGGGTGCAGATACGCAGTATTTT; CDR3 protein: CSARVGTGGADTQYF
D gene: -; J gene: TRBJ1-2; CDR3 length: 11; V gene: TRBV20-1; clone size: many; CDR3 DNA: TGCAGTGTGTCAAAGTTGTGGGGCTACACCTTC; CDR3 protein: CSVSKLWGYTF
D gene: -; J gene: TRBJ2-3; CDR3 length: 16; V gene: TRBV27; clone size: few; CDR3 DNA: TGTGCCAGCAGCTCCTCTCCAGGGAGGAGGACAGATACGCAGTATTTT; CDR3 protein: CASSSSPGRRTDTQYF
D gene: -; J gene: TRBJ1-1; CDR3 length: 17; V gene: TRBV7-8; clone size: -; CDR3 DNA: TGTGCCAGCAGCTCCATCATGGGGCAGACGGTGAACACTGAAGCTTTCTTT; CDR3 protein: CASSSIMGQTVNTEAFF
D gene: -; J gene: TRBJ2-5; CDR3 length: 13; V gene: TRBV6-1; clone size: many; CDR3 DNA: TGTGCCAGCAGTCTTGACAGTCTGGAGACCCAGTACTTC; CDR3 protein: CASSLDSLETQYF
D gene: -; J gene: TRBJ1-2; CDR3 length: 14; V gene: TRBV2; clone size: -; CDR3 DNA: TGTGCCAGCAGAGGCCGAACAGGGCCCTATGGCTACACCTTC; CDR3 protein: CASRGRTGPYGYTF
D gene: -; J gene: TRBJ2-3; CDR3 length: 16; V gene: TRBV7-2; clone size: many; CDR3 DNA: TGTGCCAGCAGCCCAGGGACACGGCCATCCACAGATACGCAGTATTTT; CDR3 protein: CASSPGTRPSTDTQYF
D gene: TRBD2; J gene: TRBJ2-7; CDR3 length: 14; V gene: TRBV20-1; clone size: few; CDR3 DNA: TGCAGTGCTCAAACTAGCGGGAGGGCCTACGAGCAGTACTTC; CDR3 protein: CSAQTSGRAYEQYF